This T cell receptor (beta chain) is drawn from a study of control samples from healthy donors and cancer patients (dated by TCRdb to the early 2020s). Library creation used the immunoSEQ multiplex PCR assay. TCRdb re-hosts the immuneACCESS table, in-frame sequences only. Its copies lack some clones; in the studies checked, an unresolved V gene accounts for under half of them, and the cause for the rest is not known. This sample comprises 160,000 or so clones, approximately 90% of them detected only once. The top ten constitute 0.55% to 0.7% of the sample. V loses 4 bases, J loses 0 bases, and the germline ends lie 14 bases apart. The CDR3 runs 16 amino acids, cysteine and phenylalanine included. The entry retains the CDR3 DNA only, 48 bases that are in frame from base 1. CDR1 and CDR2, looked up from the germline V gene, are SGHTS and YDEGEE. Of note for this clone: What antigen it recognizes has not been identified. No base quality information exists; no much larger clone differs at one position.

The V and J segments used are TRBV5-8 and TRBJ2-1; the D gene is unclear. The TCR comes from a woman aged 30 to 39 in good health. What was sequenced was blood. The DNA sequence is given as TGTGCCAGCAGCCTGGGTGCATCTACCTCCTACAATGAGCAGTTCTTC. It is translated as CASSLGASTSYNEQFF.